A selection of T cell receptor beta chains follows, all from one sample in a study of T cells expressing NK-cell markers. TCRdb reprocessed the 5' RACE reads and stores each CDR3 protein as one record, lacking DNA. This repertoire includes about 260,000 distinct CDR3 sequences. The material sequenced was blood T cells: a sorted CD56 or NKG2C T cell subset, CD4+ or CD8+ T cells, or bulk PBMC T cells (not recorded which). The receptor set was obtained from a woman aged 18-70 years in good health. Both conserved end residues are part of each CDR3.

>TRBJ2-1|TRBV11-3|13
CASSSNRESEQFF
>TRBJ2-7|TRBV5-1|15
CASSLFSGSSYEQYF
>TRBJ1-5|TRBV15|16
CATSSIAQGGYQPQHF
>TRBJ2-3|TRBV6-5|15
CASSSFRSGGDTQYF
>TRBJ2-7|TRBV5-1|14
CASSRGQGSYEQYF
>TRBJ2-2|TRBV5-1|17
CASSLARTSGNTGELFF
>TRBJ2-5|TRBV5-1|15
CASSLDARGGETQYF
>TRBJ2-4|TRBV18|14
CASSPPGTSNIQYF
>TRBJ1-1|TRBV28|16
CASSLRGSSRSTEAFF
>TRBJ2-1|TRBV24-1|12
CATSDLDSEQFF
>TRBJ1-2|TRBV7-3|16
CASSLGGGRSVHGYTF
>TRBJ2-3|TRBV6-5|15
CASSSPGQLEDTQYF
>TRBJ1-1|TRBV20-1|15
CSAGIREQLNTEAFF